A selection of T cell receptor beta chains follows, all from one sample in a study of neurological immune-mediated disorders. TCRdb re-called the 5' RACE reads through MiXCR, storing one row per CDR3 protein. The sample records tens of thousands of distinct CDR3 sequences, less than 3.5% being singletons. Sequencing was carried out using PBMCs. These TCRs come from a woman aged 55-69 years with multiple sclerosis. Both conserved end residues are part of each CDR3. The D gene is left open where the match is weak. Not all rows give a size; the values are once, few, many and, for expanded clones, a class.

V	size	J	D	CDR3	DNA
TRBV5-1	many	TRBJ1-2	NA	CASSHLGAGEYGYTF	TGCGCCAGCAGCCACCTGGGGGCAGGGGAGTATGGCTACACCTTC
TRBV20-1	many	TRBJ2-5	TRBD1	CSVFRTGTQETQYF	TGCAGTGTGTTCAGGACAGGGACCCAAGAGACCCAGTACTTC
TRBV12-3/TRBV12-4	many	TRBJ2-5	NA	CASSSHPKETQYF	TGTGCCAGCAGTTCTCACCCAAAAGAGACCCAGTACTTC
TRBV20-1	many	TRBJ1-3	NA	CSARPSSSGNTIYF	TGCAGTGCCAGACCCTCAAGCTCTGGAAACACCATATATTTT
TRBV7-8	many	TRBJ2-1	TRBD1	CASSPNTGTGASEQFF	TGTGCCAGCAGCCCGAACACCGGGACAGGGGCTAGTGAGCAGTTCTTC
TRBV5-1	many	TRBJ2-6	NA	CASSLAAWGGANVLTF	TGCGCCAGCAGCTTGGCGGCCTGGGGTGGGGCCAACGTCCTGACTTTC
TRBV7-2	many	TRBJ1-5	TRBD1	CASSPGTGYSNQPQHF	TGTGCCAGCAGCCCTGGGACAGGGTATAGCAATCAGCCCCAGCATTTT
TRBV7-2	few	TRBJ2-6	NA	CASSRDGSGANVLTF	TGTGCCAGCAGCCGGGACGGGTCTGGGGCCAACGTCCTGACTTTC
TRBV3-1	many	TRBJ2-1	NA	CASSQDRGGASSYNEQFF	TGTGCCAGCAGCCAAGATCGGGGCGGGGCGAGCTCCTACAATGAGCAGTTCTTC
TRBV4-2	many	TRBJ1-1	NA	CASSQDPGGWGPNTEAFF	TGTGCCAGCAGCCAAGACCCGGGGGGTTGGGGACCGAACACTGAAGCTTTCTTT
TRBV20-1	many	TRBJ2-1	NA	CSAQPGAPSYNEQFF	TGCAGTGCTCAGCCAGGGGCACCCTCCTACAATGAGCAGTTCTTC
TRBV3-1	many	TRBJ2-5	TRBD1	CASSPQDRVETQYF	TGTGCCAGCAGCCCTCAGGACAGGGTTGAGACCCAGTACTTC
TRBV6-5	many	TRBJ2-7	TRBD1	CASSAGTVNYEQYF	TGTGCCAGCAGTGCCGGGACAGTTAACTACGAGCAGTACTTC
TRBV28	many	TRBJ2-1	NA	CASSLQDTTTSEQFF	TGTGCCAGCAGTTTGCAGGACACCACTACAAGTGAGCAGTTCTTC
TRBV5-1	many	TRBJ1-2	TRBD1	CASSTPGQGSNGYTF	TGCGCCAGCAGCACCCCGGGACAGGGGAGTAATGGCTACACCTTC
TRBV18	few	TRBJ1-2	NA	CASSSSKLYGYTF	TGTGCCAGCTCATCATCGAAGCTCTATGGCTACACCTTC
TRBV20-1	many	TRBJ2-7	TRBD1	CSARDSRGREQYF	TGCAGTGCTAGAGATTCAAGGGGGCGAGAGCAGTACTTC
TRBV20-1	many	TRBJ2-1	NA	CSARLRFNEQFF	TGCAGTGCTAGGCTCCGATTCAATGAGCAGTTCTTC
TRBV20-1	NA	TRBJ1-3	NA	CSARKMSSGKNIYF	TGCAGTGCTAGAAAAATGAGCTCTGGAAAAAACATATATTTT
TRBV5-6	many	TRBJ2-5	TRBD2	CASSSGGETQYF	TGTGCCAGCAGCTCCGGGGGGGAGACCCAGTACTTC
TRBV29-1	many	TRBJ2-1	NA	CSGGGHANEQFF	TGCAGCGGTGGAGGACACGCCAATGAGCAGTTCTTC
TRBV20-1	many	TRBJ2-1	NA	CSARGTGRGVWDEQFF	TGCAGTGCTAGAGGTACTGGGCGCGGGGTGTGGGATGAGCAGTTCTTC
TRBV14	many	TRBJ2-3	NA	CASSQAGDTQYF	TGTGCCAGCAGCCAAGCCGGGGATACGCAGTATTTT
TRBV5-1	many	TRBJ2-3	TRBD1	CASSPDRGNTDTQYF	TGCGCCAGCAGCCCCGACAGGGGAAACACAGATACGCAGTATTTT
TRBV7-9	many	TRBJ2-5	NA	CASSFSEETQYF	TGTGCCAGCAGCTTTAGTGAGGAGACCCAGTACTTC
TRBV20-1	many	TRBJ2-7	NA	CSAPGPQRPYEQYF	TGCAGTGCACCCGGGCCTCAGCGTCCCTACGAGCAGTACTTC
TRBV20-1	many	TRBJ1-5	NA	CSARGGRGGQPQHF	TGCAGTGCTAGAGGGGGGCGAGGGGGGCAGCCCCAGCATTTT
TRBV3-1	many	TRBJ1-1	NA	CASSQRRADTSMGAEAFF	TGTGCCAGCAGCCAACGAAGGGCGGACACTTCCATGGGGGCTGAAGCTTTCTTT
TRBV6-1	NA	TRBJ1-5	NA	CASREAIRGLVQPQHF	TGTGCCAGCAGAGAAGCTATTAGGGGTCTGGTTCAGCCCCAGCATTTT
TRBV7-7	few	TRBJ2-2	NA	CASSLRATGELFF	TGTGCCAGCAGCCTCCGGGCCACCGGGGAGCTGTTTTTT
TRBV18	many	TRBJ1-1	NA	CASSPSNTEAFF	TGTGCCAGCTCACCAAGCAATACTGAAGCTTTCTTT
TRBV20-1	many	TRBJ2-3	TRBD1	CSAPGQGPDTQYF	TGCAGTGCGCCGGGACAGGGCCCAGATACGCAGTATTTT
TRBV20-1	many	TRBJ2-7	NA	CSARGRPLQHSYEQYF	TGCAGTGCTAGAGGTCGACCCTTACAGCACTCCTACGAGCAGTACTTC
TRBV5-1	many	TRBJ2-7	NA	CASSFGTTYEQYF	TGCGCCAGCAGCTTCGGGACAACCTACGAGCAGTACTTC
TRBV20-1	many	TRBJ1-1	NA	CSLTKGVNTEAFF	TGCAGTCTAACCAAAGGGGTTAACACTGAAGCTTTCTTT
TRBV10-3	many	TRBJ2-4	NA	CAISESGGPPIQYF	TGTGCCATCAGTGAGTCGGGGGGGCCCCCCATTCAGTACTTC